The next 24 T cell receptor beta chains were all read from a single sample in a study of identical twins. TCRdb fed the 5' RACE reads into MiXCR, producing one record per CDR3 protein. The sample comprises roughly 690,000 distinct CDR3 sequences, around 6% of which are singletons, and around 1.7% rests with the top ten. Sequencing was carried out using naive T cells sorted from blood. All receptors derive from a man between 18 and 35 years old in good health.

This clonotype was found many times. V is TRBV28 and J is TRBJ2-7; D is ambiguous. The ends were cut back, 5 bases at V and 2 bases at J, with 10 bases in the middle. CDR1 and CDR2 (germline): MDHEN, SYDVKM. This CDR3 comprises 13 residues. Here the CDR3 reads CASSRGRAYEQYF. The CDR3 coding sequence is TGTGCCAGCAGTCGCGGTCGGGCCTACGAGCAGTACTTC.

This clonotype has at least ten counts. This rearrangement joins TRBV5-1 to TRBJ2-1; no definite D call. Germline assignment: CDR1 SGHRS and CDR2 YFSETQ. The CDR3 runs 13 residues. With 2 bases removed from V and 8 bases from J, the gap between germline ends came to 11 bases. The CDR3 DNA follows: TGCGCCAGCAGCTTAGATGGTTTCGATGAGCAGTTCTTC. This gives the protein CASSLDGFDEQFF.

The V call is TRBV2, the J call TRBJ1-2; tentative D call: TRBD1 (6 bases). Trimming left V 2 bases short and J 2 bases short, with 15 bases between. Germline CDR1 is SNHLY and CDR2 is FYNNEI. The CDR3 is 16 amino acids. CDR3 protein: CASSEFLQGGNYGYTF. CDR3 nucleotide sequence: TGTGCCAGCAGTGAATTCCTACAGGGAGGCAACTATGGCTACACCTTC.

This clonotype showed up many times. V and J are TRBV12-3 or TRBV12-4 and TRBJ1-5, with D hard to call. The CDR3 runs 14 residues. V lost 5 bases, J lost 4 bases, and 12 bases lay in between. The DNA for the CDR3 is TGTGCCAGCAGTAAACACAAGAATAATCAGCCCCAGCATTTT. Amino acids: CASSKHKNNQPQHF.

This chain uses TRBV28 with TRBJ2-5; maybe TRBD2 (5 bases). CDR1 is MDHEN, CDR2 SYDVKM, per germline. Trimming took off 5 bases at V and 1 base at J, with 20 bases between the two ends. This CDR3 spans 17 amino acids. In DNA, the CDR3 is TGTGCCAGCAGTACCCACGCGGGCCAGTCCGTCCAAGAGACCCAGTACTTC. Encoded protein: CASSTHAGQSVQETQYF.

The genes are TRBV5-6 and TRBJ1-1, with a weak D call TRBD1 (5 bases). Trimming took off 0 bases at V and 2 bases at J, with 14 bases between the two ends. Germline V gene data show CDR1 as SGHDT and CDR2 as YYEEEE. The CDR3 contains 16 residues. The CDR3 bases are TGTGCCAGCAGCTTGGCTAGGACACAAAAAAACACTGAAGCTTTCTTT. Translation gives CASSLARTQKNTEAFF.

This clonotype was found many times. V and J are TRBV18 and TRBJ2-7; D not resolved. The germline CDR1 and CDR2 sequences are KGHSH and LQKENI. Trimming took 2 bases from V and 2 from J, leaving 7 bases between them. CDR3 length: 13 residues. This chain's CDR3 is CASSPGAAYEQYV. For the CDR3, the DNA is TGTGCCAGCTCACCAGGCGCAGCCTACGAGCAGTACGTC.

This clonotype was seen repeatedly, ten times or more. The DNA of the CDR3 is TGCAGCGTTGCAGGGGACACTGAAGCTTTCTTT. Translation: CSVAGDTEAFF. The genes are TRBV29-1 and TRBJ1-1; D is perhaps TRBD1 (6 bases). Germline V CDR1 and CDR2: SQVTM, ANQGSEA. The CDR3 has 11 residues. V lost 4 bases and J 3 bases, leaving 6 bases between the germline ends.

The chain joins TRBV12-3 or TRBV12-4 to TRBJ2-1; TRBD2 is a possible D gene (5 bases). The CDR3 loop spans 15 amino acids. Trimming shortened V by 3 bases and J by 0 bases, and 9 bases separated the two germline ends. The CDR3 region is CASSFAAASYNEQFF. The DNA for the CDR3 is TGTGCCAGCAGTTTCGCAGCGGCCTCCTACAATGAGCAGTTCTTC.

This clonotype was seen a few times. This chain connects TRBV7-8 to TRBJ2-2; 8 bases fit TRBD2. Germline V lookup: CDR1 SGHVS, CDR2 FQNEAQ. CDR3 length: 16 amino acids. The trim removed 3 bases at V and 0 bases at J, leaving 3 bases unmatched. In DNA, the CDR3 is TGTGCCAGCAGCTTCCATAGCGGGGCGAACACCGGGGAGCTGTTTTTT. It yields the protein CASSFHSGANTGELFF.

This clonotype has a count of ten or more. The chain recombines TRBV10-3 with TRBJ2-7; D might be TRBD1 (5 bases). The germline V gene has CDR1 ENHRY and CDR2 SYGVKD. V lost 2 bases to trimming and J lost 7 bases, with 6 bases between them. The CDR3 covers 11 residues. DNA for the CDR3: TGTGCCATCAGTGAGCAGGGTGAGCAGTACTTC. It encodes CAISEQGEQYF.

In this sample, this clonotype turned up many times. The chain joins TRBV5-1 to TRBJ1-1; TRBD1 might be the D (5 bases). The V gene's germline CDR1 is SGHRS and CDR2 YFSETQ. The CDR3 has 13 residues. With 1 base removed from V and 4 bases from J, the gap between germline ends came to 8 bases. Here the CDR3 reads CASSLRRGTEAFF. CDR3 DNA sequence: TGCGCCAGCAGCTTGCGAAGGGGCACTGAAGCTTTCTTT.

This clonotype was picked up many times. CDR3 DNA: TGTGCCAGCACACGGCCCCGGGACAGGGTCACCGAGCAGTACTTC. Translated, it gives CASTRPRDRVTEQYF. The rearrangement joins TRBV28 to TRBJ2-7; 9 nucleotides align to TRBD1. The CDR3 contains 15 residues. Germline CDR1 and CDR2: MDHEN and SYDVKM. Trimming took 7 bases from V and 6 from J; bases not matched to a gene: 13.

The sample holds many counts of this clonotype. This chain links TRBV4-2 with TRBJ1-5, with no clear D. The CDR3 has 15 residues. Trimming shortened V by 0 bases and J by 5 bases, and 11 bases separated the two germline ends. Germline V gene lookup returns CDR1 LGHNA and CDR2 YNFKEQ. The CDR3 DNA sequence: TGTGCCAGCAGCCAAGATCGGCAGTTAGATCAGCCCCAGCATTTT. It specifies CASSQDRQLDQPQHF.

Ten or more counts support this clonotype. The genes are TRBV9 and TRBJ2-7; 8 bases align to TRBD2. This CDR3 region has 13 residues. Germline V CDR1 and CDR2: SGDLS, YYNGEE. V dropped 4 bases and J dropped 6; count of bases not matched to a gene: 6. CDR3: CASSPGLGGEQYF. The CDR3 nucleotides read TGTGCCAGCAGCCCGGGACTAGGAGGCGAGCAGTACTTC.

This clonotype was counted between two and nine times. The chain uses TRBV5-1 and TRBJ1-4, with D maybe TRBD1 (5 bases). CDR3 length: 17 amino acids. The V gene's germline CDR1 is SGHRS and CDR2 YFSETQ. The V gene lost 1 base and the J gene lost 2 bases, with 15 bases spanning the gap. CDR3 residues: CASSLRGSLKTNEKLFF. Written as DNA, the CDR3 is TGCGCCAGCAGCTTGCGGGGGAGCTTGAAGACTAATGAAAAACTGTTTTTT.

Ten or more counts support this clonotype. V is TRBV20-1 and J is TRBJ1-1, with D unresolved. Trimming took off 0 bases at V and 0 bases at J, with 8 bases between the two ends. The CDR3 is 14 residues long. Germline V CDR1 and CDR2: DFQATT, SNEGSKA (reference sequence). The CDR3 spells CSAREAQVNTEAFF. The CDR3 bases are TGCAGTGCTAGAGAGGCCCAGGTGAACACTGAAGCTTTCTTT.

This clonotype was recorded at least ten times. One junction end does not reproduce the germline sequence, and a read error may be involved. V gene TRBV5-1 combines with J gene TRBJ1-1, with a weak D call TRBD1 (5 bases). The CDR3 is made up of 15 amino acids. From germline, CDR1 is SGHRS and CDR2 YFSETQ. Here the CDR3 reads CASRLDNSGDTEAFF. DNA of the CDR3: TGCGCCAGCAGATTGGACAACTCGGGGGACACTGAAGCTTTCTTT.

This clonotype was found a few times. The V gene is TRBV12-3 or TRBV12-4, the J gene TRBJ2-3; D remains unclear. CDR3 length: 12 amino acids. V lost 7 bases, J lost 4 bases, and 9 bases lay in between. CDR3 residues: CASTLQADTQYF. DNA for the CDR3: TGTGCCAGCACCCTTCAGGCAGATACGCAGTATTTT.

This clonotype was observed many times. The chain couples TRBV20-1 to TRBJ2-5; no definite D call. Germline V gene data show CDR1 as DFQATT and CDR2 as SNEGSKA (reference sequence). CDR3 size: 12 residues. With 6 bases removed from V and 5 bases from J, the gap between germline ends came to 13 bases. CDR3 residues: CSAESIGETQYF. As DNA, the CDR3 is TGCAGTGCGGAATCTATTGGGGAGACCCAGTACTTC.

This clonotype has ten or more counts. The V and J genes are TRBV4-1 and TRBJ1-1; no clear D gene. Per germline, CDR1 MGHRA and CDR2 YSYEKL. The CDR3 is 13 residues long. The germline V and J ends were trimmed by 3 bases and 5 bases, with 10 bases remaining between them. CDR3 residues: CASSHLPRTEAFF. CDR3 sequence (DNA): TGCGCCAGCAGCCATCTCCCAAGGACTGAAGCTTTCTTT.

In its sample, this clonotype was seen once. The rearrangement joins TRBV18 to TRBJ1-3; 7 bases are a match to TRBD1. V lost 6 bases to trimming and J lost 1 base; unmatched junction nucleotides: 6. The CDR3 totals 15 residues. Per germline, CDR1 KGHSH and CDR2 LQKENI. As DNA, the CDR3 is TGTGCCAGCTCCCGACAGGGAACGTCTGGAAACACCATATATTTT. Protein product: CASSRQGTSGNTIYF.

This clonotype was seen a few times. V usage is TRBV6-5 and J usage is TRBJ2-3; weak D call: TRBD1 (6 bases). V shed 5 bases and J shed 4 bases, with 13 bases lying between them. The CDR3 spans 14 residues. In germline, CDR1 is MNHEY, CDR2 SVGAGI. The CDR3 protein is CASSTRDIPDTQYF. The CDR3 nucleotides are TGTGCCAGCAGTACTCGGGACATCCCAGATACGCAGTATTTT.

At least ten counts were recorded for this clonotype. This sequence joins TRBV12-3 or TRBV12-4 and TRBJ1-2, with D unclear. V was trimmed by 4 bases and J by 4 bases, leaving 10 bases between them. The CDR3 runs 13 residues. DNA of the CDR3: TGTGCCAGCAGTTCCCTCCAGAGCTATGGCTACACCTTC. Translation gives CASSSLQSYGYTF.